Reported below is one T cell receptor (beta chain). This record comes from a study of blood T cell repertoires in COVID-19. Overall study context: Samples came from the United States, Italy and Spain, spanning acute and convalescent COVID-19. In each case, the material was cDNA or gDNA derived from T cells, B-cell-depleted T cells, or PBMCs.

In the authors' workflow: Scientists estimated how many nucleated cells there were by amplifying reference gene primers. TCRdb's table, derived via immunoSEQ multiplex PCR, lists solely in-frame clones and lacks some. V and J calls plus clone size are reproduced from that table; the DNA served to infer D and trimming. This sample has about 140,000 clones, with over 70% found just once. Germline trimming cut 9 bases from V and 6 bases from J; bases unmatched to any gene: 13. Germline lookup yields CDR1 ENHRY and CDR2 SYGVKD. There are 15 residues in the CDR3. The sample comprised peripheral blood. This receptor was obtained from a woman in her sixties with acute or convalescent COVID-19. This sequence joins TRBV10-3 and TRBJ2-3; TRBD2 matches at 9 bases. CDR3 amino acids: CAIKKAGGSTDTQYF. In nucleotides, the CDR3 is TGTGCCATTAAAAAAGCGGGAGGCTCAACGGATACGCAGTATTTT.